Listed below are T cell receptor beta chains from one sample, sequenced in a study of CD8+ T cells in alopecia areata. This table comes from immunoSEQ multiplex PCR, and its TCRdb copy is limited to in-frame clones, with some not included. The profile shows around 100,000 clones, about nine tenths of them singletons. This specimen was CD8+ T cells sorted from blood, taken between weeks 30 and 35, from a patient treated with tofacitinib. These receptors originate from a human donor with alopecia areata. Each CDR3 is given with its conserved first and last residue. A D gene is named only where the DNA matches it firmly. The size field is filled for only some rows; it gives once, few, many or a size class.

v_gene	d_gene	j_gene	abundance	CDR3nt	CDR3aa
TRBV5-1	-	TRBJ1-1	-	TGCGCCAGCAGCTTTAGCGGGGGCACTGAAGCTTTCTTT	CASSFSGGTEAFF
TRBV27	-	TRBJ2-1	-	TGTGCCAGCAGTTTCTCCATGGTAGCGGCTGACAATGAGCAGTTCTTC	CASSFSMVAADNEQFF
TRBV6-1	-	TRBJ1-2	-	TGTGCCAGCAGTTGGGACGGTAGCAATGGCTACACCTTC	CASSWDGSNGYTF
TRBV6-5	-	TRBJ1-2	-	TGTGCCAGCAGTTGGCGATCGGACTATGGCTACACCTTC	CASSWRSDYGYTF
TRBV6-1	TRBD1	TRBJ2-3	-	TGTGCCAGCGACAACAGGGGTCAGTATGCAGATACGCAGTATTTT	CASDNRGQYADTQYF
TRBV2	-	TRBJ1-2	-	TGTGCCAGCAGTGAAGCTTTGGGGAACTATGGCTACACCTTC	CASSEALGNYGYTF
TRBV4-1	-	TRBJ1-3	-	TGCGCCAGCAGCCAGGAGTGGGTGCTCTCTGGAAACACCATATATTTT	CASSQEWVLSGNTIYF
TRBV30	-	TRBJ1-1	-	TGTGCCTGGAGCGTAACCGTGAACACTGAAGCTTTCTTT	CAWSVTVNTEAFF
TRBV29-1	-	TRBJ2-1	-	TGCAGCGTTGAAGGGACTAACAATGAGCAGTTCTTC	CSVEGTNNEQFF
TRBV12-5	-	TRBJ2-7	-	TGTGCTAGTGCTGGAGGCTCCTACGAGCAGTACTTC	CASAGGSYEQYF
TRBV2	TRBD1	TRBJ1-2	-	TGTGCCAGCCAGTACGGGACAGGGAATAACTATGGCTACACCTTC	CASQYGTGNNYGYTF
TRBV7-8	-	TRBJ2-5	-	TGTGCCAGCAGCTTAGACTGGGAGACCCAGTACTTC	CASSLDWETQYF
TRBV12-5	-	TRBJ1-1	-	TGTGCTAGTGCAGGGGACGAAGCTTTCTTT	CASAGDEAFF
TRBV9	TRBD2	TRBJ2-1	-	TGTGCCAGCAGCGTGGGACTAGCGGGGTCCGGTGAGCAGTTCTTC	CASSVGLAGSGEQFF
TRBV9	TRBD2	TRBJ2-7	-	TGTGCCAGCAGCCCCGGGACTAGCGGCACCTACGAGCAGTACTTC	CASSPGTSGTYEQYF
TRBV7-9	-	TRBJ2-7	-	TGTGCCAGCAGCTACCCGGGTACTTACGAGCAGTACTTC	CASSYPGTYEQYF
TRBV29-1	-	TRBJ2-2	-	TGCAGCGTTGAAAGTGGTCCCGGGGAGCTGTTTTTT	CSVESGPGELFF
TRBV11-2	TRBD1	TRBJ2-2	-	TGTGCCAGCAGCTTAGATCGGGGACAGACGAACACCGGGGAGCTGTTTTTT	CASSLDRGQTNTGELFF
TRBV5-4	-	TRBJ2-1	-	TGTGCCAGCAGCCCCCCGGGACTTTACAATGAGCAGTTCTTC	CASSPPGLYNEQFF
TRBV12-5	TRBD1	TRBJ1-1	-	TGTGCTAGTGGACCGGGACAGGGGCCAATGAACACTGAAGCTTTCTTT	CASGPGQGPMNTEAFF
TRBV6-1	-	TRBJ2-3	-	TGTGCCAGCAGTGGCCTAGGGAGCACAGATACGCAGTATTTT	CASSGLGSTDTQYF
TRBV11-2	-	TRBJ2-7	few	TGTGCCAGCAGCCGTGGGGGGGGCACCTACGAGCAGTACTTC	CASSRGGGTYEQYF
TRBV25-1	TRBD1	TRBJ2-7	-	TGTGCCAGCAGTGACCCCGATGGACAGGGGGACCCCTACGAGCAGTACTTC	CASSDPDGQGDPYEQYF
TRBV10-2	TRBD2	TRBJ2-1	-	TGCGCCAGCAGGGACTCTAGCGGGAGTAGCTCCTACAATGAGCAGTTCTTC	CASRDSSGSSSYNEQFF
TRBV4-2	TRBD2	TRBJ2-7	-	TGTGCCAGCAGCCAGAGAGGACTAGTGGCCTACGAGCAGTACTTC	CASSQRGLVAYEQYF
TRBV5-1	-	TRBJ2-1	-	TGCGCCAGCAGCTTGGCCGGTAGGGGACGAACTGATGAGCAGTTCTTC	CASSLAGRGRTDEQFF
TRBV5-6	-	TRBJ2-7	-	TGTGCCAGCAGCTTGGGTTCGAGCTCCTACGAGCAGTACTTC	CASSLGSSSYEQYF
TRBV6-6	-	TRBJ2-1	-	TGTGCCAGCAGTCCCCCGGGGCAGATCAATGAGCAGTTCTTC	CASSPPGQINEQFF
TRBV6-5	TRBD2	TRBJ2-5	-	TGTGCCAGCACTCAACTAGCGGGGGGGAAAGAGACCCAGTACTTC	CASTQLAGGKETQYF
TRBV30	-	TRBJ2-7	-	TGTGCCTGGAGTGCCGGGGCAGGGGCTTACGAGCAGTACTTC	CAWSAGAGAYEQYF
TRBV27	-	TRBJ2-6	-	TGTGCCAGCAGTTTAAGTGTCCCCGGAAGCGGGGCCAACGTCCTGACTTTC	CASSLSVPGSGANVLTF
TRBV29-1	-	TRBJ2-3	-	TGCAGCGCTGGCGTACCAGATACGCAGTATTTT	CSAGVPDTQYF
TRBV9	-	TRBJ1-1	few	TGTGCCAGCAGCGTAGCGGACTTCCCGTTGGTTGATATAACTGAAGCTTTCTTT	CASSVADFPLVDITEAFF
TRBV29-1	-	TRBJ2-1	-	TGCAGCGTTATTCGGGACAACGACAATGAGCAGTTCTTC	CSVIRDNDNEQFF